The 17 T cell receptor beta chains below all came from one sample that was sequenced in a study of PD-1 blockade in classical Hodgkin lymphoma. The time point denotes: cycle 4 day 1 (C4D1), after more than 5 weeks of nivolumab. Every single patient, without exception, relapsed after autologous stem cell transplantation, and brentuximab vedotin exposure varied. Negative magnetic selection isolated CD4+ T cells from thawed PBMCs. Some clones are missing from TCRdb's copy, which holds only in-frame ones; the method was immunoSEQ multiplex PCR. The sample carries around 18,000 clones, roughly three quarters recorded once. The sequenced sample was CD4+ T cells from blood, obtained before the fourth cycle of nivolumab. These receptors were taken from a human donor with classical Hodgkin lymphoma.

The J gene is TRBJ2-1, the V gene TRBV2; D unclear. The CDR3 has 14 residues. CDR1 is SNHLY and CDR2 is FYNNEI in the germline V gene. The ends were cut back, 4 bases at V and 10 bases at J, with 17 bases in the middle. Written as DNA, the CDR3 is TGTGCCAGCAGTGTTCAGAACCGGCCTTCGGAGCAGTTCTTC. Its translation: CASSVQNRPSEQFF. Variable domain in full (rest from reference TRBV2 and TRBJ2-1): EPEVTQTPSHQVTQMGQEVILRCVPISNHLYFYWYRQILGQKVEFLVSFYNNEISEKSEIFDDQFSVERPDGSNFTLKIRSTKLEDSAMYFCASSVQNRPSEQFFGPGTRLTVL.

This chain uses TRBV5-5 with TRBJ1-4; D uncertain. The V end lost 0 bases, the J end lost 3 bases, and 6 bases lay between the germline ends. Germline V gene lookup returns CDR1 SGHKS and CDR2 YYEKEE (reference sequence). CDR3 length: 14 residues. This CDR3 is CASSLAAANEKLFF. The CDR3 DNA is TGTGCCAGCAGCTTGGCTGCAGCTAATGAAAAACTGTTTTTT.

This CDR3 reads CSARWQTEAFF. CDR3 DNA sequence: TGCAGTGCCAGATGGCAAACTGAAGCTTTCTTT. The rearrangement joins TRBV20-1 to TRBJ1-1; unclear D gene. V shed 6 bases and J shed 5 bases, with 10 bases lying between them. The CDR3 runs 11 residues. Germline CDR1 reads DFQATT; CDR2 reads SNEGSKA (reference sequence).

The genes are TRBV7-6 and TRBJ2-7; the D is unclear. There are 13 residues in the CDR3. The ends were cut back, 1 base at V and 6 bases at J, with 10 bases in the middle. Germline V gene data show CDR1 as SGHVS and CDR2 as FNYEAQ. CDR3 nucleotide sequence: TGTGCCAGCAGCTTAGTGGGTATTTCCGAGCAGTACTTC. Translation gives CASSLVGISEQYF. The full variable domain, completed using reference TRBV7-6 and TRBJ2-7, is GAGVSQSPRYKVTKRGQDVALRCDPISGHVSLYWYRQALGQGPEFLTYFNYEAQQDKSGLPNDRFSAERPEGSISTLTIQRTEQRDSAMYRCASSLVGISEQYFGPGTRLTVT.

This clone is medium-sized within its sample. V is TRBV27 and J is TRBJ1-1; 9 nucleotides agree with TRBD1. The V gene end was trimmed by 7 bases and the J gene end by 4 bases; junction bases not matched to a gene: 7. CDR3 length: 14 residues. Germline CDR1 is MNHEY and CDR2 is SMNVEV (reference sequence). CDR3 nucleotide sequence: TGTGCCAGCACCCCGGGACAGGGATCCACTGAAGCTTTCTTT. The encoded protein is CASTPGQGSTEAFF.

This clone came up a few times. The V call is TRBV10-3, the J call TRBJ2-2; 14 bases line up with TRBD2. Trimming at V came to 9 bases and at J to 6 bases, leaving 3 bases not matched to a gene. The CDR3 totals 14 residues. Per the germline V gene, CDR1 is ENHRY and CDR2 is SYGVKD. The CDR3 loop reads CAIGLAGGPGELFF. The CDR3 DNA reads TGTGCCATTGGACTAGCGGGGGGACCCGGGGAGCTGTTTTTT.

The CDR3: CASSTRGDGIRETQYF. The CDR3 DNA is TGTGCCAGTAGTACCAGGGGGGACGGGATAAGAGAGACCCAGTACTTC. The chain carries TRBV19 and TRBJ2-5, with a possible D match to TRBD1 (7 bases). Trimming stripped 4 bases from V and 4 bases from J, with 19 bases between. CDR3 size: 16 residues. Germline lookup yields CDR1 LNHDA and CDR2 SQIVND (reference sequence).

V usage is TRBV18 and J usage is TRBJ2-7; either TRBD1 or TRBD2 may supply D (5 bases each). Trimming shortened V by 3 bases and J by 2 bases, and 8 bases separated the two germline ends. Per germline, CDR1 KGHSH and CDR2 LQKENI. This CDR3 spans 13 amino acids. CDR3 in DNA: TGTGCCAGCTCACCGGGGGACGCCTACGAGCAGTACTTC. Amino acids: CASSPGDAYEQYF.

The V call is TRBV29-1, the J call TRBJ2-1; maybe TRBD1 (6 bases). V lost 2 bases and J 15 bases, leaving 14 bases between the germline ends. Germline CDR1 and CDR2: SQVTM and ANQGSEA. The CDR3 consists of 11 residues. The CDR3 loop is CSVEPQGKPFF. CDR3 nucleotide sequence: TGCAGCGTTGAACCTCAGGGGAAGCCGTTCTTC.

This clone was picked up one time. J is TRBJ2-7 and V is TRBV6-5, with 9 positions matching TRBD1. Trimming cost V 10 bases and J 1 base; bases outside gene matches: 8. This CDR3 region has 14 residues. Germline-derived CDR1 and CDR2 are MNHEY and SVGAGI. The CDR3 region has the DNA TGTGCCACCGCGCCGGGGACAGGGTCCTACGAGCAGTACTTC. Protein sequence: CATAPGTGSYEQYF.

Here the CDR3 reads CASSGQNSGNTIYF. CDR3 bases: TGTGCCAGCAGCGGGCAGAACTCTGGAAACACCATATATTTT. The gene calls are TRBV9 and TRBJ1-3; D gene ambiguous. Looked up from germline, CDR1 is SGDLS and CDR2 is YYNGEE. Between the trimmed V and J ends, which lost 3 bases and 0 bases, there was a span of 7 bases. The CDR3 spans 14 residues.

This chain uses TRBV10-3 with TRBJ2-7, with a weak D call TRBD1 (6 bases). Germline-derived CDR1 and CDR2 are ENHRY and SYGVKD. Trimming shortened V by 9 bases and J by 2 bases, and 14 bases separated the two germline ends. The CDR3 spans 13 residues. CDR3 residues: CAIRDTTTYEQYF. The DNA for the CDR3 is TGTGCCATACGGGACACCACCACCTACGAGCAGTACTTC.

The chain carries TRBV7-8 and TRBJ2-3, with 11 bases lining up with TRBD2. Germline V CDR1 and CDR2: SGHVS, FQNEAQ. V lost 0 bases and J lost 11; bases outside the gene matches: 13. This CDR3 spans 17 amino acids. CDR3 DNA: TGTGCCAGCAGCTTAGCGGTAGCGGGAGGGCGACGAGGGGGGCAGTATTTT. This sequence encodes CASSLAVAGGRRGGQYF.

The chain carries TRBV5-1 and TRBJ1-6; the D is unclear. This CDR3 contains 14 residues. Germline V gene sequence: CDR1 SGHRS, CDR2 YFSETQ. V dropped 5 bases and J dropped 9 bases, with 15 bases sitting between them. CDR3 sequence: CASRLGVEGSPLHF. The CDR3 DNA sequence: TGCGCCAGCAGACTTGGGGTCGAAGGTTCACCCCTCCACTTT.

This clone was found a few times. The gene calls are TRBV18 and TRBJ2-1; TRBD2 might be the D (5 bases). Trimming took 3 bases from V and 12 from J, leaving 12 bases between them. The germline gives CDR1 KGHSH, CDR2 LQKENI. The CDR3 extends over 12 amino acids. Written as DNA, the CDR3 is TGTGCCAGCTCACCGAACCGGAGCGGGCAGTTCTTC. This encodes CASSPNRSGQFF.

The CDR3 loop reads CASSTPRAREYTEAFF. Here the CDR3 DNA reads TGTGCCAGCAGTACCCCCCGGGCTCGGGAGTACACTGAAGCTTTCTTT. The chain is built from TRBV6-6 and TRBJ1-1; no definite D call. The V gene lost 5 bases and the J gene lost 3 bases, with 19 bases spanning the gap. The CDR3 loop spans 16 amino acids. The germline gives CDR1 MNHNY, CDR2 SVGAGI (reference sequence).

The CDR3 sequence is CASSRDTGAEAFF. In DNA form, the CDR3 reads TGTGCCAGCTCTCGTGACACCGGGGCTGAAGCTTTCTTT. This sequence joins TRBV18 and TRBJ1-1; no firm D call. V was clipped by 6 bases and J by 6 bases, with 14 bases between them. Per germline, CDR1 KGHSH and CDR2 LQKENI. This CDR3 has 13 residues.